This T cell receptor beta chain was documented in a study of blood T cell repertoires in COVID-19. Study-level background: Whether acute or convalescent, the COVID-19 samples came from the United States, Italy and Spain. PBMCs, B-cell-depleted T cells, or T cells provided the cDNA or gDNA that made up the material.

This study enrolled people aged 18 to 89 from approximately 24 US geographic areas. Before being deemed recovered, Cohort 3 donors had two negative PCRs, clearance, or symptom resolution. Here immunoSEQ multiplex PCR was the method, and the copy in TCRdb shows in-frame clones only, minus some. Altogether hundreds of thousands of clones are present, about 89% being singletons, with the ten largest covering under 5%. Germline V gene sequence: CDR1 SGHTA, CDR2 FQGTGA. V dropped 6 bases and J dropped 3 bases, with 9 bases sitting between them. The CDR3 spans 13 residues. As to this clone: Different DNA sequences within this sample yield the same CDR3.

This TCR derives from a woman between 25 and 40 years old who had recovered from COVID-19. This rearrangement joins TRBV7-3 to TRBJ2-1; D is unclear. Sequenced: PBMCs or T cells enriched from blood (not recorded which). The DNA for the CDR3 is TGTGCCAGCAGTCCAGGAAGCTACAATGAGCAGTTCTTC. Translating it yields CASSPGSYNEQFF.